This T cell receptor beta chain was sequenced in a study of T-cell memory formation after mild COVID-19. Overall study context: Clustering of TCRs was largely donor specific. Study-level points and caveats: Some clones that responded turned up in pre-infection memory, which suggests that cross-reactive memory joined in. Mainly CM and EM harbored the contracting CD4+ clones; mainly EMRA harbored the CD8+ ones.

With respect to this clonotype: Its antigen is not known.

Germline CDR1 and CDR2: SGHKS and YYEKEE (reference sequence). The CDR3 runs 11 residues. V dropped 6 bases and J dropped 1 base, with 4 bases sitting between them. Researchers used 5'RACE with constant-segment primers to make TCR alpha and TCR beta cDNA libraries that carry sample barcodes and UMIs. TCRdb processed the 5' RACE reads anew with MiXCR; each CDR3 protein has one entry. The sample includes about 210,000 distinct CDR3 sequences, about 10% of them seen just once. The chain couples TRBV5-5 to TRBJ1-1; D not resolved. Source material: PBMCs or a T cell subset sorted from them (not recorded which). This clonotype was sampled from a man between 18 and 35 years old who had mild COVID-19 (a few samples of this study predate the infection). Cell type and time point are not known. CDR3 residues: CASTRNTEAFF. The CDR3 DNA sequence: TGTGCCAGCACCCGGAACACTGAAGCTTTCTTT.